A single sample gave rise to the 27 T cell receptor beta chains below, sequenced in a study of blood T cell repertoires in COVID-19 (dated by TCRdb to 2018 to 2021). Library prep was done by the immunoSEQ multiplex PCR assay. This is the immuneACCESS table as TCRdb keeps it, with only in-frame sequences that have V and J called. A part of the clones is gone; compared with another copy, unresolved V genes explain less than half, and the rest is unexplained. The sample table contains roughly 150,000 clones; only one count was recorded for around nine tenths of them. About 9.4% of the sample is held by the ten biggest clonotypes. The sample taken for sequencing was peripheral blood. These receptors came from a woman in her sixties or seventies with COVID-19, enrolled during active disease.

The chain employs TRBV4-2 and TRBJ2-2; 7 bases map to TRBD1. Germline CDR1 reads LGHNA; CDR2 reads YNFKEQ. J gave up 3 bases and V 7 bases, and 11 bases lay outside the gene matches. The CDR3 has 16 residues. DNA for the CDR3: TGTGCCAGCACTCAACCGGGACAGAAACACACCGGGGAGCTGTTTTTT. As protein: CASTQPGQKHTGELFF.

In its sample, this clone was seen once. The rearrangement links TRBV7-2 to TRBJ2-7; 9 nucleotides align to TRBD1. The CDR3 sequence is 14 residues long. The V segment lost 4 bases and the J segment 7 bases; nucleotides outside the gene matches: 8. Germline values: CDR1 SGHTA, CDR2 FQGNSA. This CDR3 reads CASSSGTGLREQYF. The CDR3 DNA is TGTGCCAGCAGCTCCGGGACAGGGTTACGGGAGCAGTACTTC.

This rearrangement joins TRBV7-9 to TRBJ2-3, with a possible D match to TRBD1 (6 bases). V shed 3 bases and J shed 2 bases, with 15 bases lying between them. The CDR3 has 16 residues. Looked up from germline, CDR1 is SEHNR and CDR2 is FQNEAQ (reference sequence). CDR3 residues: CASSFRGTTTTDTQYF. DNA of the CDR3: TGTGCCAGCAGCTTCCGAGGGACAACAACCACAGATACGCAGTATTTT.

The rearrangement uses TRBV18 and TRBJ1-2; 9 bases map to TRBD1. This CDR3 contains 16 residues. Germline trimming cut 3 bases from V and 6 bases from J; bases unmatched to any gene: 11. Germline loops: CDR1 KGHSH, CDR2 LQKENI. The CDR3 region is CASSPDPGQGMNGYTF. The CDR3 DNA sequence: TGTGCCAGCTCACCTGATCCGGGACAGGGTATGAATGGCTACACCTTC.

V usage is TRBV11-3 and J usage is TRBJ2-2, with D possibly TRBD2 on 5 matching bases. Looked up from germline, CDR1 is SGHNT and CDR2 is YENEEA. The germline V and J ends were trimmed by 5 bases and 0 bases, with 13 bases remaining between them. CDR3 length equals 16 residues. CDR3 in DNA: TGTGCCAGCAGCCGCCTGGGAGCTTCGAACACCGGGGAGCTGTTTTTT. It encodes CASSRLGASNTGELFF.

CDR3 sequence reads: CASTGDRGDEQFF. The CDR3 DNA reads TGTGCCAGCACGGGGGACAGAGGGGATGAGCAGTTCTTC. The J gene is TRBJ2-1, the V gene TRBV2, with D perhaps matching TRBD1 (7 bases). Germline V gives CDR1 SNHLY, CDR2 FYNNEI. V gave up 7 bases and J gave up 8 bases, with 15 bases separating them. This CDR3 contains 13 residues.

The chain links TRBV30 to TRBJ2-7, with 9 bases identical to TRBD2. There are 15 residues in the CDR3. Germline assignment: CDR1 GTSNPN and CDR2 SVGIG (reference sequence). The V segment lost 0 bases and the J segment 2 bases; nucleotides outside the gene matches: 5. The CDR3: CAWSVGSGGTYEQYF. The DNA of the CDR3 is TGTGCCTGGAGTGTAGGTAGCGGGGGCACCTACGAGCAGTACTTC.

This clone was detected once. The CDR3 is CAWRGLAGTDTQYF. The CDR3 DNA follows: TGTGCCTGGAGGGGACTAGCGGGCACAGATACGCAGTATTTT. The V and J genes are TRBV30 and TRBJ2-3; TRBD2 matches at 11 bases. The V segment lost 3 bases and the J segment 1 base; nucleotides outside the gene matches: 0. This CDR3 is built from 14 residues. Germline V gene data show CDR1 as GTSNPN and CDR2 as SVGIG (reference sequence).

CDR3 nucleotide sequence: TGTGCCAGCAGCACGACAGGGGTAGGCTACACCTTC. Its translation: CASSTTGVGYTF. The chain recombines TRBV5-4 with TRBJ1-2, with 8 bases matching TRBD1. Germline assignment: CDR1 SGHNT and CDR2 YYREEE (reference sequence). J lost 8 bases, V lost 4 bases, and 4 bases had no gene match. This CDR3 is built from 12 residues.

The rearrangement joins TRBV7-9 to TRBJ2-2; 10 positions agree with TRBD2. The germline CDR1 and CDR2 sequences are SEHNR and FQNEAQ (reference sequence). V lost 5 bases and J lost 1; bases outside the gene matches: 1. The CDR3 runs to 15 residues. The CDR3 spells CASSPSGRNTGELFF. CDR3 bases: TGTGCCAGCAGCCCTAGCGGGAGGAACACCGGGGAGCTGTTTTTT.

This sequence joins TRBV7-3 and TRBJ2-3; D is unresolved. The CDR3 covers 14 residues. V was cut by 5 bases and J by 0 bases, with 9 bases left in between. Per germline, CDR1 SGHTA and CDR2 FQGTGA. CDR3 in amino acids: CASSPSVSTDTQYF. The CDR3 region has the DNA TGTGCCAGCAGCCCCAGTGTAAGCACAGATACGCAGTATTTT.

Worth noting for this clone: At the DNA level, this CDR3 is encoded by other sequences in the same sample as well. The gene calls are TRBV5-1 and TRBJ2-1, with 9 bases aligning to TRBD1. The J segment lost 1 base and the V segment lost 4 bases, leaving 3 bases of the junction unmatched. CDR1 is SGHRS, CDR2 YFSETQ, per germline. This CDR3 spans 15 amino acids. The CDR3 bases are TGCGCCAGCAGCCCGGGACAGGGTTCCTACAATGAGCAGTTCTTC. It translates to CASSPGQGSYNEQFF. Full variable domain (missing parts from reference TRBV5-1 and TRBJ2-1): KAGVTQTPRYLIKTRGQQVTLSCSPISGHRSVSWYQQTPGQGLQFLFEYFSETQRNKGNFPGRFSGRQFSNSRSEMNVSTLELGDSALYLCASSPGQGSYNEQFFGPGTRLTVL.

The rearrangement uses TRBV5-1 and TRBJ1-2; 9 positions match TRBD1. CDR3 length equals 15 residues. V lost 8 bases to trimming and J lost 4 bases; unmatched junction nucleotides: 12. From germline, CDR1 is SGHRS and CDR2 YFSETQ. CDR3 bases: TGCGCCAGTGGGGAGCCCGGGACAGGGCTCTATGGCTACACCTTC. Translated, it gives CASGEPGTGLYGYTF. The full variable domain, in which reference TRBV5-1 and TRBJ1-2 provide the parts outside the CDR3, is KAGVTQTPRYLIKTRGQQVTLSCSPISGHRSVSWYQQTPGQGLQFLFEYFSETQRNKGNFPGRFSGRQFSNSRSEMNVSTLELGDSALYLCASGEPGTGLYGYTFGSGTRLTVV.

CDR3 amino acids: CASRRGAQGNYGYTF. CDR3 DNA sequence: TGTGCCAGCAGACGCGGGGCACAGGGGAACTATGGCTACACCTTC. The rearrangement uses TRBV28 and TRBJ1-2, with 7 bases matching TRBD1. Trimming at V came to 6 bases and at J to 2 bases, leaving 9 bases not matched to a gene. Per germline, CDR1 MDHEN and CDR2 SYDVKM. This CDR3 contains 15 residues.

The chain has TRBV14 and TRBJ1-3, with a possible D match to TRBD1 (6 bases). CDR1 and CDR2 from the germline V gene are SGHDN and FVKESK. V lost 2 bases and J lost 0, with 14 bases in between. CDR3 size: 17 residues. CDR3 in DNA: TGTGCCAGCAGCCAACGGGTAGGACAGAGCTCTGGAAACACCATATATTTT. Amino acids: CASSQRVGQSSGNTIYF.

The chain is built from TRBV28 and TRBJ2-2, with 9 bases aligning to TRBD2. The CDR3 is made up of 15 amino acids. Germline trimming cut 6 bases from V and 5 bases from J; bases unmatched to any gene: 7. CDR1 is MDHEN, CDR2 SYDVKM, per germline. CDR3 sequence reads: CASSTPRGGTGELFF. The CDR3 DNA sequence: TGTGCCAGCAGCACCCCGCGGGGGGGTACCGGGGAGCTGTTTTTT.

The rearrangement uses TRBV3-1 (or the pseudogene TRBV3-2) and TRBJ2-6; unclear D gene. The CDR3 covers 15 residues. Germline V gene lookup returns CDR1 LGHDT and CDR2 YNNKEL (reference sequence). With 0 bases removed from V and 1 base from J, the gap between germline ends came to 4 bases. The CDR3 loop reads CASSQDISGANVLTF. The CDR3 nucleotides are TGTGCCAGCAGCCAAGATATTTCTGGGGCCAACGTCCTGACTTTC.

The chain recombines TRBV5-4 with TRBJ1-5; TRBD1 aligns across 8 bases. Germline V lookup: CDR1 SGHNT, CDR2 YYREEE (reference sequence). The CDR3 covers 14 residues. Trimming took 2 bases from V and 4 from J; bases not matched to a gene: 2. CDR3 bases: TGTGCCAGCAGCTTAACAGGGGGAAATCAGCCCCAGCATTTT. This sequence encodes CASSLTGGNQPQHF.

V usage is TRBV4-1 and J usage is TRBJ1-5, with a weak D call TRBD1 (6 bases). The CDR3 is made up of 16 amino acids. Per germline, CDR1 MGHRA and CDR2 YSYEKL. V was shortened by 0 bases and J by 6 bases, with 15 bases between the two germline ends. The CDR3 bases are TGCGCCAGCAGCCAAGATCCCGGGGGGCTCGGTCAGCCCCAGCATTTT. Translating it yields CASSQDPGGLGQPQHF.

This clone turned up a few times. The chain couples TRBV12-3 or TRBV12-4 to TRBJ2-5, with 7 bases lining up with TRBD2. V gave up 3 bases and J gave up 13 bases; unmatched junction bases: 8. There are 12 residues in the CDR3. CDR3 coding DNA: TGTGCCAGCAGTTTTGGGGAGGGGATGTTGTACTTC. It specifies CASSFGEGMLYF.

The chain links TRBV6-1 to TRBJ2-5; tentative D call: TRBD2 (6 bases). The CDR3 runs 15 residues. The ends were cut back, 1 base at V and 9 bases at J, with 18 bases in the middle. Germline-derived CDR1 and CDR2 are MNHNS and SASEGT. CDR3 DNA sequence: TGTGCCAGCAGTGAAGGTACTAGCCCTGCCAGGGCCCAGTACTTC. It specifies CASSEGTSPARAQYF.

This chain joins TRBV11-1 and TRBJ2-2; 8 positions match TRBD1. CDR3 length equals 15 residues. From germline, CDR1 is SGHAT and CDR2 FQDESV (reference sequence). J was trimmed by 3 bases and V by 5 bases; bases with no gene match: 5. The CDR3 spells CASSPRTGHTGELFF. The DNA of the CDR3 is TGTGCCAGCAGCCCTCGGACAGGGCACACCGGGGAGCTGTTTTTT.

CDR3 protein: CAVGEAKNIQYF. In DNA, the CDR3 is TGTGCAGTCGGGGAGGCGAAAAACATTCAGTACTTC. The rearrangement uses TRBV7-9 and TRBJ2-4; the D gene is possibly TRBD2 (6 bases). CDR1 is SEHNR, CDR2 FQNEAQ, per germline (reference sequence). The length of the CDR3 is 12 residues.

V usage is TRBV7-3 and J usage is TRBJ1-2; the match to TRBD1 covers 9 bases. CDR1 SGHTA and CDR2 FQGTGA come from the germline V gene. CDR3 length equals 13 residues. Losses at the gene ends were 4 bases for V and 6 bases for J; bases not matched to a gene: 3. CDR3 in amino acids: CASSSRTGDGYTF. CDR3 DNA: TGTGCCAGCAGCTCGCGGACAGGGGATGGCTACACCTTC.

This chain links TRBV5-6 with TRBJ2-2; 9 positions agree with TRBD2. This CDR3 spans 17 amino acids. The trim removed 4 bases at V and 3 bases at J, leaving 10 bases unmatched. Germline CDR1 SGHDT, CDR2 YYEEEE. The CDR3 DNA reads TGTGCCAGCAGCCAAGCGGGGGGCCAACCCGACACCGGGGAGCTGTTTTTT. Its protein product is CASSQAGGQPDTGELFF.

The chain links TRBV2 to TRBJ2-7; 7 positions agree with TRBD1. CDR1 and CDR2 from the germline V gene are SNHLY and FYNNEI. CDR3 length: 15 amino acids. J lost 4 bases, V lost 7 bases, and 13 bases had no gene match. CDR3 sequence reads: CASTTGDSQGYEQYF. CDR3 coding DNA: TGTGCCAGCACTACCGGGGACAGTCAGGGGTACGAGCAGTACTTC.

This clone was seen just once. The rearrangement joins TRBV9 to TRBJ1-6, with a weak D call TRBD1 (6 bases). With 0 bases removed from V and 7 bases from J, the gap between germline ends came to 20 bases. The CDR3 is 18 residues long. CDR1 SGDLS and CDR2 YYNGEE come from the germline V gene. The DNA for the CDR3 is TGTGCCAGCAGCGTAGACGCTTCGGGGGGCCATTTCAATTCACCCCTCCACTTT. As protein: CASSVDASGGHFNSPLHF.